This is a list of T cell receptor beta chains from one sample in a study of blood T cell repertoires in COVID-19. Generated by immunoSEQ multiplex PCR, the TCRdb table keeps only in-frame clones and is missing some. The sample has 300,000 to 400,000 clones, 83% seen once. Input material: peripheral blood. The receptors stem from a man in his thirties or forties with active or convalescent COVID-19. Both conserved end residues are part of each CDR3. Fields, in order: D gene, clone size, V gene, CDR3 length, J gene, CDR3 protein. The D gene is left open where the match is weak. The size entry is marked missing in some rows and otherwise reads once, few, many or a size class.

d_gene: TRBD1; abundance: NA; v_gene: TRBV28; len: 15; j_gene: TRBJ2-6; CDR3aa: CASSPDRAGANVLTF
d_gene: NA; abundance: NA; v_gene: TRBV30; len: 14; j_gene: TRBJ1-2; CDR3aa: CAWSLTGGIYGYTF
d_gene: TRBD2; abundance: NA; v_gene: TRBV27; len: 12; j_gene: TRBJ2-1; CDR3aa: CASSRGDNEQFF
d_gene: NA; abundance: once; v_gene: TRBV5-1; len: 16; j_gene: TRBJ2-5; CDR3aa: CASSLAPGRWRETQYF
d_gene: TRBD2; abundance: NA; v_gene: TRBV19; len: 15; j_gene: TRBJ2-3; CDR3aa: CASSIGAGNADTQYF
d_gene: TRBD1; abundance: NA; v_gene: TRBV5-1; len: 14; j_gene: TRBJ2-7; CDR3aa: CASSSRTDRGEQYF
d_gene: TRBD2; abundance: NA; v_gene: TRBV2; len: 15; j_gene: TRBJ2-5; CDR3aa: CASSETGRYQETQYF
d_gene: NA; abundance: NA; v_gene: TRBV29-1; len: 12; j_gene: TRBJ1-1; CDR3aa: CSVAQGNTEAFF
d_gene: TRBD2; abundance: NA; v_gene: TRBV19; len: 15; j_gene: TRBJ2-1; CDR3aa: CASSIRALPGGEQFF
d_gene: NA; abundance: NA; v_gene: TRBV28; len: 15; j_gene: TRBJ2-5; CDR3aa: CASSGRLVERETQYF
d_gene: TRBD1; abundance: NA; v_gene: TRBV2; len: 17; j_gene: TRBJ1-2; CDR3aa: CASSLGQGAGKDYGYTF
d_gene: TRBD2; abundance: NA; v_gene: TRBV11-1; len: 13; j_gene: TRBJ2-7; CDR3aa: CASSLGLLAEQYF
d_gene: NA; abundance: NA; v_gene: TRBV4-3; len: 15; j_gene: TRBJ2-5; CDR3aa: CASSPIGGIVETQYF
d_gene: TRBD2; abundance: NA; v_gene: TRBV5-1; len: 14; j_gene: TRBJ2-1; CDR3aa: CASSSSGSIGEQFF
d_gene: NA; abundance: NA; v_gene: TRBV6-6; len: 14; j_gene: TRBJ1-5; CDR3aa: CASRGQSQGQPQHF
d_gene: TRBD2; abundance: NA; v_gene: TRBV20-1; len: 14; j_gene: TRBJ2-1; CDR3aa: CSASRSGRGNEQFF
d_gene: NA; abundance: NA; v_gene: TRBV7-8; len: 15; j_gene: TRBJ1-1; CDR3aa: CASSLGTVGNTEAFF
d_gene: TRBD1; abundance: NA; v_gene: TRBV5-8; len: 15; j_gene: TRBJ1-5; CDR3aa: CASSAGQMSNQPQHF
d_gene: NA; abundance: NA; v_gene: TRBV2; len: 16; j_gene: TRBJ2-3; CDR3aa: CASSELSSEVPMGQYF
d_gene: NA; abundance: NA; v_gene: TRBV9; len: 13; j_gene: TRBJ2-1; CDR3aa: CASSFQTRDEQFF
d_gene: TRBD2; abundance: NA; v_gene: TRBV28; len: 16; j_gene: TRBJ2-1; CDR3aa: CASIDRGLATYNEQFF
d_gene: TRBD1; abundance: NA; v_gene: TRBV6-6; len: 14; j_gene: TRBJ2-7; CDR3aa: CASSLLGQGDEQYF
d_gene: NA; abundance: NA; v_gene: TRBV19; len: 13; j_gene: TRBJ2-3; CDR3aa: CASSIGRADTQYF